The clone carrying this T cell receptor (beta chain) was counted at least ten times. The CDR3 is 12 residues long. Trimming shortened V by 2 bases and J by 8 bases, and 9 bases separated the two germline ends. Germline V gene lookup returns CDR1 MNHEY and CDR2 SVGAGI. This entry belongs to a study of blood T cell repertoires in COVID-19. Study at large: Sites across the United States, Italy and Spain contributed samples from acute and convalescent COVID-19. PBMCs, B-cell-depleted T cells, or T cells provided the cDNA or gDNA that made up the material.

Original processing methods: Using reference gene primer amplification, nucleated cell counts were estimated. The repertoire was sequenced with immunoSEQ multiplex PCR; TCRdb's copy has only in-frame clones and lacks some. That table furnishes V, J and clone size, whereas the DNA furnished D and trimming. The table includes 150,000 or so clones, 65% to 85% detected once. V usage is TRBV6-5 and J usage is TRBJ1-2; possible D gene TRBD1, 6 bases. Sequencing was done on a sample of peripheral blood. The TCR was taken from a man in his sixties with active or convalescent COVID-19. The CDR3 sequence: CASSYAGVGYTF. The CDR3 region has the DNA TGTGCCAGCAGTTACGCAGGGGTCGGCTACACCTTC.